This TCR beta chain was identified in a study of T cell changes during pregnancy in multiple sclerosis. The repertoire was sequenced with immunoSEQ multiplex PCR; TCRdb's copy has only in-frame clones and lacks some. The sample lists tens of thousands of clones; approximately 90% were seen once. The sequencing used peripheral blood, collected in the third trimester of pregnancy. The TCR comes from a female donor with multiple sclerosis, enrolled in a pregnancy study.

The CDR3 spells CASSEWSPSSEQYF. The CDR3 DNA reads as TGTGCCAGCAGTGAATGGTCGCCCTCCAGCGAGCAGTACTTC. The chain joins TRBV25-1 to TRBJ2-7; D is unresolved. CDR1 MGHDK and CDR2 SYGVNS come from the germline V gene. V gave up 1 base and J gave up 6 bases, with 13 bases separating them. This CDR3 contains 14 residues.